The rows below give T cell receptor beta chains drawn from one sample of a study of CD8+CD57+ T cells in acquired aplastic anemia. TCRdb called the reads again in MiXCR, with one record for every CDR3 protein. The sample records some 92,000 distinct CDR3 sequences, 55% to 70% being singletons. The sequencing sample was made of sorted CD4+, CD8+, or CD8+CD57+ T cells (not recorded which) from PBMCs. These receptors all come from a human donor with aplastic anemia. Each CDR3 is given with its conserved first and last residue. A D gene is named only where the DNA matches it firmly. Not every row has a clone size; where given, it reads once, few, many or a size class.

cdr3_aa cdr3_nt d_call clone_size j_call v_call
CASSNRGYEQYF TGTGCCAGCAGTAACCGGGGGTACGAGCAGTACTTC . . TRBJ2-7 TRBV6-2/TRBV6-3
CATSDTSTNEKLFF TGTGCCACCAGTGACACCTCAACTAATGAAAAACTGTTTTTT . . TRBJ1-4 TRBV24-1
CASSLSRHTIYF TGTGCCAGCAGTTTATCACGTCACACCATATATTTT . . TRBJ1-3 TRBV12-3/TRBV12-4
CASRHRGRSDEAFF TGTGCCAGTAGACACAGGGGGCGCTCGGATGAAGCTTTCTTT TRBD1 few TRBJ1-1 TRBV19
CASSLDGSPLHF TGCGCCAGCAGCTTGGACGGTTCACCCCTCCACTTT . . TRBJ1-6 TRBV5-1
CASSEPGLAGTTGTQYF TGTGCCAGCAGTGAGCCGGGACTAGCGGGCACCACAGGTACGCAGTATTTT TRBD2 . TRBJ2-3 TRBV25-1
CATAGDYGYTF TGTGCCACCGCAGGTGACTATGGCTACACCTTC . . TRBJ1-2 TRBV24-1
CASSVVAGARETQYF TGTGCCAGCAGCGTAGTAGCGGGGGCCAGAGAGACCCAGTACTTC TRBD2 once TRBJ2-5 TRBV2
CSVATSGSFHEQYF TGCAGCGTCGCCACTAGCGGGAGTTTCCACGAGCAGTACTTC TRBD2 . TRBJ2-7 TRBV29-1
CAIVTPGTHEQYF TGTGCCATAGTCACACCGGGGACTCACGAGCAGTACTTC . . TRBJ2-7 TRBV10-3
CASSEYNEKLFF TGTGCCAGCAGTGAGTATAATGAAAAACTGTTTTTT . . TRBJ1-4 TRBV12-3/TRBV12-4
CASSFSGTHNQPQHF TGTGCCAGCAGTTTTTCCGGGACACATAATCAGCCCCAGCATTTT . many TRBJ1-5 TRBV9
CASSSRASSYEQYF TGTGCCAGCAGCTCCCGTGCCAGCTCCTACGAGCAGTACTTC . . TRBJ2-7 TRBV7-2
CAARGEGNYGYTF TGTGCAGCACGGGGGGAGGGGAACTATGGCTACACCTTC . . TRBJ1-2 TRBV2
CASSTVADTQYF TGTGCCAGCAGCACAGTGGCAGATACGCAGTATTTT . few TRBJ2-3 TRBV7-2
CASSQSRGETQYF TGTGCCAGCAGCCAATCCCGGGGGGAGACCCAGTACTTC . . TRBJ2-5 TRBV9
CSASGLALTTDTQYF TGCAGTGCTAGCGGGCTAGCTCTCACCACAGATACGCAGTATTTT . many TRBJ2-3 TRBV20-1
CASSFMGSPLHF TGTGCCAGCAGTTTTATGGGTTCACCCCTCCACTTT . few TRBJ1-6 TRBV25-1
CARTTGSADTQYF TGTGCCCGGACGACAGGGAGCGCAGATACGCAGTATTTT TRBD1 . TRBJ2-3 TRBV7-2
CATSDLGDRGNEQFF TGTGCCACCAGTGATTTAGGGGACAGGGGGAATGAGCAGTTCTTC TRBD1 . TRBJ2-1 TRBV24-1
CASRDNNNEQFF TGTGCCAGCAGGGACAATAACAATGAGCAGTTCTTC . . TRBJ2-1 TRBV2